Listed here is a single T cell receptor beta chain. Other DNA sequences of this sample code for an identical CDR3. The data stem from a study of control samples from healthy donors and cancer patients. This table comes from immunoSEQ multiplex PCR, and its TCRdb copy is limited to in-frame clones, with some not included. The sample shows 150,000 to 200,000 clones, approximately 92% of them seen only once. V gave up 0 bases and J gave up 2 bases, with 5 bases separating them. Germline CDR1 SGHRS, CDR2 YFSETQ. The length of the CDR3 is 13 residues. This rearrangement joins TRBV5-1 to TRBJ2-5, with D uncertain. This TCR derives from a middle-aged woman in good health. Specimen: blood. The CDR3 is CASSLVVQETQYF. The CDR3, as DNA: TGCGCCAGCAGCTTGGTAGTACAAGAGACCCAGTACTTC.